This record covers a single TCR beta chain. How the authors handled the data: From reference gene primer amplification, estimates of nucleated cell counts were derived. Measured with immunoSEQ multiplex PCR; TCRdb has only the in-frame clones, and not every one. V and J calls plus clone size are reproduced from that table; the DNA served to infer D and trimming. Among about 260,000 clones listed, roughly nine tenths were seen once. CDR1 is SGHTA, CDR2 FQGTGA, per germline. Trimming took 3 bases from V and 6 from J; bases not matched to a gene: 10. This CDR3 region has 16 residues. This sample was included in a study of blood T cell repertoires in COVID-19.

The sequenced sample consisted of PBMCs or T cells enriched from blood (not recorded which). This chain links TRBV7-3 with TRBJ2-2; 7 bases agree with TRBD2. The TCR was taken from a woman aged 50 to 60 who had recovered from COVID-19. CDR3 sequence reads: CASSLGLGGGSGELFF. As DNA, the CDR3 is TGTGCCAGCAGCTTGGGCCTCGGGGGAGGGTCCGGGGAGCTGTTTTTT.